This T cell receptor (beta chain) came from a study of cytomegalovirus exposure and HLA in healthy donors (dated by TCRdb to 2016 to 2017). Concerning the study at large: According to a later analysis, one platform produced both the 110 or so validation repertoires and the 666 repertoires of the first cohort. The study aimed to test whether cataloging public T cell receptors could reveal signatures of past pathogen exposure. Besides the first cohort of 500 to 700 subjects, a separate validation cohort made up of 120 different subjects was used. To predict cytomegalovirus infection status, the study combined high-throughput TCR immunosequencing, statistical association of individual TCRs with disease status, and machine learning.

The donors were included in the validation cohort of some 110 subjects, a group kept apart from the roughly 670-subject first cohort. What the research found in general, with its limitations: A later analysis had no HLA typing for the validation cohort, so co-occurrence there was scored across all 120 repertoires. The study gave a list of 150 to 200 TCR beta chains associated with cytomegalovirus. A later analysis found that TCRs clustered in the first cohort also tended to co-occur in the approximately 120 validation repertoires, with 90% to 95% of cluster scores above 0. Most TCR sequences were seen in very few donors, while some public TCRs were found in many individuals. It was suggested by the authors that the approach could potentially be generalized to other disease states and immunological phenotypes. Three of the identified cytomegalovirus-associated TCR beta chains were confirmed in vitro to be specific for cytomegalovirus antigens. In both the original and validation cohorts, the classifier was reported to diagnose cytomegalovirus status with high specificity and sensitivity.

There are 15 amino acids in the CDR3, from cysteine to phenylalanine inclusive. Here the CDR3 DNA is all that survives: 45 bases in frame from base 1. V is pruned by 4 bases and J by 5 bases, leaving 10 bases of the junction without a gene match. The germline V gene gives CDR1 as SGHVS and CDR2 as FQNEAQ. Libraries were built with the immunoSEQ multiplex PCR assay. Processing in the source paper ran as follows. To diagnose cytomegalovirus status from the catalog of TCR beta chain sequences, a statistical classification framework was built. Imported from immuneACCESS, the table was reduced by TCRdb to in-frame sequences with V and J called. These copies leave out some clones; in studies compared against another copy, an unresolved V gene accounts for under half, and the cause of the remainder is not known. V and J calls and clone size follow that table, whereas D and trimming were derived from the DNA. Within this sample are 350,000 or so clones, with more than 80% of them counted one time only. Of the sample, about 0.8% is held by the ten largest clones.

Note on this clone: Its specific antigen is unknown. No per-base quality is available; no much larger clone lies one base away.

The chain is made from TRBV7-8 and TRBJ2-7, and TRBD1 matches 8 of the central bases. The TCR comes from a woman aged 18-35 years in good health and CMV-seronegative. The source material was PBMCs. In nucleotides, the sequence is TGTGCCAGCAGCTGGCCGGGACAGGCGTCGCACGAGCAGTACTTC. It translates to CASSWPGQASHEQYF.